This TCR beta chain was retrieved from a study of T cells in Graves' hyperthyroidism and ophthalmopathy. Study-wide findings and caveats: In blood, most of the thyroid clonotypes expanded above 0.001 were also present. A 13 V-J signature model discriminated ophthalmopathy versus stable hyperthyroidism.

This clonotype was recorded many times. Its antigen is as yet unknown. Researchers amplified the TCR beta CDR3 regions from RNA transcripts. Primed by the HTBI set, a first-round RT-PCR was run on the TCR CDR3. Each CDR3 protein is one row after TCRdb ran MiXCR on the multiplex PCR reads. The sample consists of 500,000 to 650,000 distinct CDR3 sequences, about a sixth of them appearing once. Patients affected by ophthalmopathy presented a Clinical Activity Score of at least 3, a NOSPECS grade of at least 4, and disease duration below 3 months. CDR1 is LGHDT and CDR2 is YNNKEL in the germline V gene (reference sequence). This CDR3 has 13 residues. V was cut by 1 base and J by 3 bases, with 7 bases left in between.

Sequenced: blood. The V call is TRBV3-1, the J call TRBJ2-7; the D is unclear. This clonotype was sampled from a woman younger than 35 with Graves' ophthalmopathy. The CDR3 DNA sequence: TGTGCCAGCAGCCAAGTAAAAGGCTACGAGCAGTACTTC. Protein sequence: CASSQVKGYEQYF.